The 30 T cell receptor beta chains given below trace back to one sample, sequenced in a study of blood T cell repertoires in COVID-19. The assay was immunoSEQ multiplex PCR, and TCRdb's table has in-frame clones only and misses some. The table shows over 100,000 clones, with approximately 83% occurring only once. What was sequenced was peripheral blood. The receptors were gathered from a woman between 65 and 79 years old with acute or convalescent COVID-19.

This clone was detected only a few times. This chain links TRBV18 with TRBJ2-2; 8 nucleotides match TRBD2. After removal of 3 bases from V and 6 bases from J, the junction contained 15 bases not matched to a gene. This CDR3 contains 18 residues. Germline CDR1 reads KGHSH; CDR2 reads LQKENI. The CDR3 is CASSPYGFGTSIAGELFF. CDR3 bases: TGTGCCAGCTCACCTTACGGATTCGGGACTAGTATTGCCGGGGAGCTGTTTTTT.

The chain uses TRBV19 and TRBJ1-1; D perhaps matches TRBD1 (6 bases). CDR3 length equals 15 residues. CDR1 and CDR2 from the germline V gene are LNHDA and SQIVND (reference sequence). The V end lost 2 bases, the J end lost 1 base, and 11 bases lay between the germline ends. The CDR3 protein is CASSIYGQPNTEAFF. CDR3 coding DNA: TGTGCCAGTAGTATATACGGACAGCCGAACACTGAAGCTTTCTTT.

This sequence joins TRBV4-1 and TRBJ1-2; possibly TRBD1 for D (5 bases). This CDR3 has 14 residues. V lost 0 bases and J 2 bases, leaving 7 bases between the germline ends. Germline V CDR1 and CDR2: MGHRA, YSYEKL. The CDR3 region has the DNA TGCGCCAGCAGCCAAGAAGGGGTCAACTATGGCTACACCTTC. This codes for CASSQEGVNYGYTF.

This sequence joins TRBV2 and TRBJ1-4; 10 bases are shared with TRBD1. The V gene's germline CDR1 is SNHLY and CDR2 FYNNEI. This CDR3 comprises 13 residues. V lost 11 bases, J lost 7 bases, and 7 bases stayed unmatched. The CDR3 here is CAGTGTGVEKLFF. The CDR3 coding sequence is TGTGCCGGCACCGGGACAGGGGTTGAAAAACTGTTTTTT.

The CDR3 bases are TGCGCCAGCAGCTCCCTAGCGGGGGCCACAGATACGCAGTATTTT. It encodes CASSSLAGATDTQYF. The chain recombines TRBV5-1 with TRBJ2-3; 10 positions match TRBD2. CDR1 and CDR2 from the germline V gene are SGHRS and YFSETQ. The CDR3 sequence is 15 residues long. The V segment lost 3 bases and the J segment 2 bases; nucleotides outside the gene matches: 3. Using reference TRBV5-1 and TRBJ2-3 for the parts outside the CDR3, the full variable domain is KAGVTQTPRYLIKTRGQQVTLSCSPISGHRSVSWYQQTPGQGLQFLFEYFSETQRNKGNFPGRFSGRQFSNSRSEMNVSTLELGDSALYLCASSSLAGATDTQYFGPGTRLTVL.

The V call is TRBV21-1, the J call TRBJ1-1; the table's D call TRBD1 went unverified against the DNA. TRBV21-1 counts as a pseudogene. The CDR3 covers 17 residues. For the CDR3, the DNA is TGTGCCAGCAGGCGAAGACCTGGTAGGGACAACCGGACTGAAGCTTTCTTT. Protein sequence: CASRRRPGRDNRTEAFF.

V usage is TRBV19 and J usage is TRBJ2-1, with TRBD2 identical over 10 bases. The CDR3 contains 16 residues. V was clipped by 3 bases and J by 8 bases; unmatched bases: 10. Germline V gene lookup returns CDR1 LNHDA and CDR2 SQIVND (reference sequence). CDR3 in DNA: TGTGCCAGTAGTATCGGAAGCGGGAGGGCCAACGATGAGCAGTTCTTC. The encoded protein is CASSIGSGRANDEQFF.

The chain carries TRBV11-2 and TRBJ1-4; 7 positions agree with TRBD1. Unmatched junction bases numbered 4, after V lost 7 bases and J lost 2 bases. CDR1 and CDR2 from the germline V gene are SGHAT and FQNNGV. The CDR3 loop spans 14 amino acids. CDR3 DNA: TGTGCCAGCACCCTGACAGGGACTAATGAAAAACTGTTTTTT. Its protein is CASTLTGTNEKLFF.

This rearrangement joins TRBV9 to TRBJ1-1; maybe TRBD1 (5 bases). The CDR3 is made up of 14 amino acids. V gave up 5 bases and J gave up 5 bases, with 16 bases separating them. Germline CDR1 is SGDLS and CDR2 is YYNGEE. The CDR3 loop reads CASSGVGQKTEAFF. In DNA, the CDR3 is TGTGCCAGCAGTGGGGTGGGGCAAAAAACTGAAGCTTTCTTT. Full variable domain (outside the CDR3, taken from reference TRBV9 and TRBJ1-1): DSGVTQTPKHLITATGQRVTLRCSPRSGDLSVYWYQQSLDQGLQFLIQYYNGEERAKGNILERFSAQQFPDLHSELNLSSLELGDSALYFCASSGVGQKTEAFFGQGTRLTVV.

This clone was picked up a small number of times. V and J are TRBV6-5 and TRBJ1-5; 7 positions match TRBD1. Germline-derived CDR1 and CDR2 are MNHEY and SVGAGI. After removal of 6 bases from V and 2 bases from J, the junction contained 7 bases not matched to a gene. The CDR3 has 15 amino acids. For the CDR3, the DNA is TGTGCCAGCAGAAGGGACAGTCTCGGCAATCAGCCCCAGCATTTT. Translation gives CASRRDSLGNQPQHF.

The chain is built from TRBV11-1 and TRBJ2-7; 10 bases are a match to TRBD1. Germline CDR1 is SGHAT and CDR2 is FQDESV (reference sequence). There are 15 residues in the CDR3. V lost 0 bases, J lost 7 bases, and 6 bases stayed unmatched. CDR3 nucleotide sequence: TGTGCCAGCAGCTTAGCCGGGACAGGGGCCGGAGAGCAGTACTTC. Encoded protein: CASSLAGTGAGEQYF.

This chain joins TRBV6-5 and TRBJ2-7; the D gene is possibly TRBD1 (5 bases). The CDR3 has 14 amino acids. From germline, CDR1 is MNHEY and CDR2 SVGAGI. V lost 6 bases and J lost 3, with 15 bases in between. The CDR3: CASRGLIRGYEQYF. CDR3 bases: TGTGCCAGCAGGGGCCTTATAAGGGGCTACGAGCAGTACTTC.

The rearrangement links TRBV29-1 to TRBJ1-1; 7 nucleotides align to TRBD1. The trim removed 5 bases at V and 0 bases at J, leaving 3 bases unmatched. This CDR3 comprises 13 residues. Per germline, CDR1 SQVTM and CDR2 ANQGSEA. This chain's CDR3 is CSVRDRVNTEAFF. The CDR3 coding sequence is TGCAGCGTTAGAGACAGGGTGAACACTGAAGCTTTCTTT.

The rearrangement links TRBV5-6 to TRBJ2-2, with TRBD1 as a possible D gene (7 bases). Germline CDR1 is SGHDT and CDR2 is YYEEEE. V was cut by 3 bases and J by 4 bases, with 16 bases left in between. This CDR3 is 16 amino acids long. The CDR3 is CASSWGGGGPTGELFF. For the CDR3, the DNA is TGTGCCAGCAGCTGGGGTGGAGGGGGCCCCACCGGGGAGCTGTTTTTT. The whole variable domain, remainder taken from reference TRBV5-6 and TRBJ2-2, is DAGVTQSPTHLIKTRGQQVTLRCSPKSGHDTVSWYQQALGQGPQFIFQYYEEEERQRGNFPDRFSGHQFPNYSSELNVNALLLGDSALYLCASSWGGGGPTGELFFGEGSRLTVL.

The chain joins TRBV28 to TRBJ2-4; 9 bases match TRBD1. This CDR3 contains 17 residues. Germline-derived CDR1 and CDR2 are MDHEN and SYDVKM. V dropped 7 bases and J dropped 1; count of bases not matched to a gene: 11. CDR3 region: CASIGGTGKDAKNIQYF. The CDR3 region has the DNA TGTGCCAGCATCGGTGGGACAGGGAAGGATGCCAAAAACATTCAGTACTTC.

This chain links TRBV30 with TRBJ2-7, with 7 bases that match TRBD1. CDR1 and CDR2 from the germline V gene are GTSNPN and SVGIG (reference sequence). The V and J ends lost 2 bases and 3 bases, in that order; junction bases with no gene match: 7. The CDR3 is made up of 14 amino acids. The CDR3 loop reads CAWSYQDRIYEQYF. The DNA for the CDR3 is TGTGCCTGGAGTTATCAGGACAGGATCTACGAGCAGTACTTC.

The chain links TRBV15 to TRBJ1-4; D remains ambiguous. With 2 bases removed from V and 0 bases from J, the gap between germline ends came to 4 bases. Germline V gene data show CDR1 as LNHNV and CDR2 as YYDKDF (reference sequence). This CDR3 is 14 amino acids long. The CDR3 region has the DNA TGTGCCACCAGCAGACCCGCAACTAATGAAAAACTGTTTTTT. Translated: CATSRPATNEKLFF.

The chain is built from TRBV6-5 and TRBJ1-1, with D unclear. Germline CDR1 is MNHEY and CDR2 is SVGAGI. The CDR3 is made up of 14 amino acids. V was trimmed by 5 bases and J by 3 bases, leaving 13 bases between them. The CDR3 DNA reads TGTGCCAGCAGTCCTAATCGAGTGGACACTGAAGCTTTCTTT. Its translation is CASSPNRVDTEAFF.

The chain recombines TRBV10-2 with TRBJ1-1; D may be TRBD1 (5 bases). Germline loops: CDR1 WSHSY, CDR2 SAAADI. The CDR3 is 14 amino acids. V dropped 8 bases and J dropped 4 bases, with 17 bases sitting between them. The CDR3 region is CASRWAGQVTEAFF. Here the CDR3 DNA reads TGCGCCAGCCGCTGGGCGGGGCAGGTCACTGAAGCTTTCTTT.

This clone turned up a few times. The V and J genes are TRBV5-1 and TRBJ1-4, with D possibly being TRBD1 (5 bases). Germline CDR1 is SGHRS and CDR2 is YFSETQ. V was shortened by 4 bases and J by 0 bases, with 13 bases between the two germline ends. This CDR3 spans 16 amino acids. The CDR3 loop is CASSTDRIATNEKLFF. CDR3 bases: TGCGCCAGCAGCACTGACAGAATAGCAACTAATGAAAAACTGTTTTTT.

This chain uses TRBV9 with TRBJ2-2; D possibly corresponds to TRBD1 (6 bases). V was shortened by 4 bases and J by 5 bases, with 15 bases between the two germline ends. There are 15 residues in the CDR3. Germline assignment: CDR1 SGDLS and CDR2 YYNGEE. The CDR3 here is CASSPTGSRTGELFF. In nucleotides, the CDR3 is TGTGCCAGCAGCCCTACAGGGAGTAGAACCGGGGAGCTGTTTTTT. The variable domain in full, completed from reference TRBV9 and TRBJ2-2, reads DSGVTQTPKHLITATGQRVTLRCSPRSGDLSVYWYQQSLDQGLQFLIQYYNGEERAKGNILERFSAQQFPDLHSELNLSSLELGDSALYFCASSPTGSRTGELFFGEGSRLTVL.

The chain uses TRBV19 and TRBJ1-5; 9 positions agree with TRBD1. With V trimmed by 10 bases and J by 4 bases, 8 bases remained unmatched. Germline V lookup: CDR1 LNHDA, CDR2 SQIVND (reference sequence). The CDR3 runs 14 residues. The CDR3 sequence: CATALDRGNQPQHF. Written as DNA, the CDR3 is TGTGCCACCGCCTTGGACAGGGGTAATCAGCCCCAGCATTTT.

The genes are TRBV6-5 and TRBJ2-7; 9 nucleotides align to TRBD2. The V gene's germline CDR1 is MNHEY and CDR2 SVGAGI. V shed 6 bases and J 3 bases; nucleotides not matched to a gene: 9. The CDR3 has 15 amino acids. The CDR3 nucleotides read TGTGCCAGCAGCTTTAGCGGGGGTGGAGTCTACGAGCAGTACTTC. This encodes CASSFSGGGVYEQYF.

V gene TRBV7-3 combines with J gene TRBJ2-2; 7 bases line up with TRBD2. Germline V gene data show CDR1 as SGHTA and CDR2 as FQGTGA. Trimming took 4 bases from V and 5 from J; bases not matched to a gene: 7. CDR3 size: 15 residues. CDR3 sequence reads: CASSSTGTTTGELFF. The CDR3 region has the DNA TGTGCCAGCAGCTCGACCGGGACTACTACCGGGGAGCTGTTTTTT.

This chain uses TRBV5-8 with TRBJ1-5, with 7 bases matching TRBD1. V was clipped by 2 bases and J by 4 bases; unmatched bases: 6. The germline V gene has CDR1 SGHTS and CDR2 YDEGEE. The CDR3 has 15 amino acids. CDR3 sequence reads: CASSFQGVPNQPQHF. CDR3 sequence (DNA): TGTGCCAGCAGCTTCCAGGGGGTTCCGAATCAGCCCCAGCATTTT.

This clone was seen once. J is TRBJ2-1 and V is TRBV2; 14 bases map to TRBD2. CDR1 is SNHLY, CDR2 FYNNEI, per germline. The length of the CDR3 is 17 residues. With 5 bases clipped from V and 9 bases from J, the junction kept 12 bases outside the gene matches. CDR3 sequence reads: CASSPYRLAGGPAEQFF. CDR3 bases: TGTGCCAGCAGTCCCTACCGACTAGCGGGGGGGCCCGCTGAGCAGTTCTTC. Based on the CDR3 plus reference TRBV2 and TRBJ2-1, the full variable domain is EPEVTQTPSHQVTQMGQEVILRCVPISNHLYFYWYRQILGQKVEFLVSFYNNEISEKSEIFDDQFSVERPDGSNFTLKIRSTKLEDSAMYFCASSPYRLAGGPAEQFFGPGTRLTVL.

This clone was found once. This chain joins TRBV5-4 and TRBJ2-1; 7 bases are a match to TRBD2. This CDR3 region has 15 residues. V dropped 0 bases and J dropped 4; count of bases not matched to a gene: 4. The V gene's germline CDR1 is SGHNT and CDR2 YYREEE (reference sequence). The CDR3 loop is CASSLGLAEYNEQFF. For the CDR3, the DNA is TGTGCCAGCAGCTTGGGGCTAGCGGAATACAATGAGCAGTTCTTC.

The chain links TRBV28 to TRBJ2-2; 7 bases are shared with TRBD1. Germline assignment: CDR1 MDHEN and CDR2 SYDVKM. This CDR3 is 13 amino acids long. V was clipped by 6 bases and J by 7 bases; unmatched bases: 5. The CDR3 spells CASREAGGGELFF. The CDR3 region has the DNA TGTGCCAGCAGAGAGGCAGGGGGCGGGGAGCTGTTTTTT.

This chain links TRBV9 with TRBJ2-1, with D possibly TRBD1 on 6 matching bases. Trimming stripped 4 bases from V and 8 bases from J, with 13 bases between. Per the germline V gene, CDR1 is SGDLS and CDR2 is YYNGEE. The CDR3 covers 13 residues. As DNA, the CDR3 is TGTGCCAGCAGCCCTGGGACATCCCATGAGCAGTTCTTC. Its protein product is CASSPGTSHEQFF.

The gene calls are TRBV5-5 and TRBJ2-7; 7 bases fit TRBD1. The J segment lost 2 bases and the V segment lost 3 bases, leaving 8 bases of the junction unmatched. The CDR3 consists of 15 residues. Per the germline V gene, CDR1 is SGHKS and CDR2 is YYEKEE (reference sequence). The CDR3 DNA is TGTGCCAGCAGCTACCGGGACAGCGATCCCTACGAGCAGTACTTC. The encoded protein is CASSYRDSDPYEQYF.